A single sample is the source of the 19 T cell receptor beta chains below, sequenced in a study of T-cell memory formation after mild COVID-19. In TCRdb, the 5' RACE reads were re-called with MiXCR into one record per CDR3 protein. The table includes 300,000 or so distinct CDR3 sequences, roughly 16% detected once. The sample comprised PBMCs or a T cell subset sorted from them (not recorded which). These receptors were obtained from a man younger than 35 who had mild COVID-19 (a few samples of this study predate the infection). Cell type and time point are not known.

V gene TRBV27 combines with J gene TRBJ2-1; D is ambiguous. Trimming pared 7 bases from V and 0 bases from J, leaving 13 bases between. Germline CDR1 is MNHEY and CDR2 is SMNVEV (reference sequence). There are 15 residues in the CDR3. CDR3 protein: CASTPSHRSYNEQFF. As DNA, the CDR3 is TGTGCCAGCACCCCGAGCCACCGCTCCTACAATGAGCAGTTCTTC.

The table lists this clonotype with a few counts. This chain connects TRBV28 to TRBJ2-7; TRBD1 is a possible D gene (8 bases). From germline, CDR1 is MDHEN and CDR2 SYDVKM. The CDR3 spans 14 residues. Trimming removed 6 bases from V and 5 bases from J, with 17 bases in between. CDR3 sequence: CASRGGTGGHEQYV. CDR3 bases: TGTGCCAGCAGGGGGGGGACAGGCGGCCACGAGCAGTACGTC.

This clonotype was picked up a small number of times. The chain recombines TRBV20-1 with TRBJ2-7; 8 bases line up with TRBD2. In germline, CDR1 is DFQATT, CDR2 SNEGSKA (reference sequence). The CDR3 is made up of 17 amino acids. V lost 0 bases, J lost 0 bases, and 10 bases stayed unmatched. The CDR3 sequence is CSARDRVAGTLSYEQYF. The CDR3, as DNA: TGCAGTGCTAGAGATAGGGTAGCGGGGACCCTCTCCTACGAGCAGTACTTC.

The chain is built from TRBV4-1 and TRBJ1-5, with 9 bases aligning to TRBD1. Germline CDR1 reads MGHRA; CDR2 reads YSYEKL. This CDR3 is 15 amino acids long. Trimming cost V 4 bases and J 4 bases; bases outside gene matches: 5. The CDR3 bases are TGCGCCAGCAGCCCCCGGGACAGGGCTAATCAGCCCCAGCATTTT. Protein sequence: CASSPRDRANQPQHF.

There are a few counts of this clonotype. This rearrangement joins TRBV7-9 to TRBJ1-2; maybe TRBD1 (6 bases). CDR3 length: 13 amino acids. With 2 bases removed from V and 8 bases from J, the gap between germline ends came to 12 bases. CDR1 and CDR2 (germline): SEHNR, FQNEAQ (reference sequence). The CDR3 bases are TGTGCCAGCAGCTTAACAGGGTCAGGAGGCTACACCTTC. Protein: CASSLTGSGGYTF.

This clonotype was counted at least ten times. This chain links TRBV6-4 with TRBJ2-3; TRBD1 aligns across 10 bases. This CDR3 comprises 14 residues. J was trimmed by 4 bases and V by 2 bases; bases with no gene match: 0. Germline lookup yields CDR1 MRHNA and CDR2 SNTAGT. DNA for the CDR3: TGTGCCAGCAGTGACGGGACAGGGGCAGATACGCAGTATTTT. Protein sequence: CASSDGTGADTQYF.

This chain connects TRBV6-2 or TRBV6-3 to TRBJ1-2, with D possibly TRBD1 on 6 matching bases. Trimming pared 7 bases from V and 0 bases from J, leaving 15 bases between. This CDR3 spans 15 amino acids. The germline CDR1 and CDR2 sequences are MNHEY and SVGEGT. The CDR3 loop is CASNWDTKSNYGYTF. The CDR3 DNA follows: TGTGCCAGCAACTGGGACACGAAGTCTAACTATGGCTACACCTTC.

The J gene is TRBJ2-1, the V gene TRBV6-2 or TRBV6-3; 7 bases match TRBD1. The length of the CDR3 is 14 residues. V gave up 4 bases and J gave up 2 bases; unmatched junction bases: 2. Germline V gene data show CDR1 as MNHEY and CDR2 as SVGEGT. CDR3 sequence reads: CASSWDRPYNEQFF. In DNA form, the CDR3 reads TGTGCCAGCAGTTGGGACAGACCCTACAATGAGCAGTTCTTC.

This clonotype was seen a handful of times. This chain joins TRBV6-5 and TRBJ2-7; D not certain. Trimming removed 5 bases from V and 4 bases from J, with 6 bases in between. From germline, CDR1 is MNHEY and CDR2 SVGAGI. CDR3 length: 11 residues. DNA for the CDR3: TGTGCCAGCAGTAACGGATACGAGCAGTACTTC. Translated, it gives CASSNGYEQYF.

This clonotype was seen ten or more times. V gene TRBV9 combines with J gene TRBJ2-7; 7 nucleotides match TRBD1. The CDR3 is 13 residues long. Germline V gives CDR1 SGDLS, CDR2 YYNGEE. V lost 4 bases and J lost 0; bases outside the gene matches: 1. As DNA, the CDR3 is TGTGCCAGCAGCCGGGACAGCTCCTACGAGCAGTACTTC. Translating gives CASSRDSSYEQYF.

The DNA for the CDR3 is TGTGCCAGCAGCCAAGACTGGGGGGATGGCTACACCTTC. Its protein is CASSQDWGDGYTF. The chain uses TRBV3-1 and TRBJ1-2; maybe TRBD1 (5 bases). V was trimmed by 0 bases and J by 6 bases, leaving 8 bases between them. The CDR3 runs 13 residues. Germline V gene sequence: CDR1 LGHDT, CDR2 YNNKEL (reference sequence).

The chain joins TRBV28 to TRBJ2-5; D uncertain. There are 11 residues in the CDR3. Trimming cost V 4 bases and J 9 bases, with 9 bases left between them. Germline assignment: CDR1 MDHEN and CDR2 SYDVKM. The CDR3 loop reads CASSSPGAQYF. CDR3 DNA sequence: TGTGCCAGCAGTTCGCCTGGTGCCCAGTACTTC.

The CDR3 sequence: CASSEWGGPEQFF. The DNA of the CDR3 is TGTGCCAGCAGCGAGTGGGGGGGGCCTGAGCAGTTCTTC. The J gene is TRBJ2-1, the V gene TRBV9; perhaps TRBD2 as D (7 bases). Trimming removed 3 bases at V and 9 bases at J, with 13 bases between. This CDR3 region has 13 residues. Germline assignment: CDR1 SGDLS and CDR2 YYNGEE.

This clonotype occurred many times. The chain recombines TRBV10-2 with TRBJ2-7; D gene uncertain. CDR3 length: 11 amino acids. Germline assignment: CDR1 WSHSY and CDR2 SAAADI. Trimming cost V 3 bases and J 6 bases, with 6 bases left between them. For the CDR3, the DNA is TGCGCCAGCAGTGAAGGTAGCGAGCAGTACGTC. It encodes CASSEGSEQYV.

The chain couples TRBV3-1 to TRBJ2-1; unclear D gene. The V and J ends lost 1 base and 10 bases respectively, with 14 bases between them. Germline loops: CDR1 LGHDT, CDR2 YNNKEL (reference sequence). CDR3 size: 14 residues. CDR3 loop: CASSQALLDPEQFF. In nucleotides, the CDR3 is TGTGCCAGCAGCCAAGCCCTTTTAGACCCGGAGCAGTTCTTC.

This clonotype appeared a few times. The V and J genes are TRBV20-1 and TRBJ2-3, with D possibly being TRBD2 (6 bases). CDR3 size: 13 residues. Germline V lookup: CDR1 DFQATT, CDR2 SNEGSKA (reference sequence). V lost 6 bases and J lost 6, with 16 bases in between. In DNA, the CDR3 is TGCAGTGCCGCGACTAGGGAGCCGGATACGCAGTATTTT. Protein: CSAATREPDTQYF.

This chain uses TRBV7-2 with TRBJ2-5; D not resolved. The CDR3 consists of 11 residues. CDR1 SGHTA and CDR2 FQGNSA come from the germline V gene. Trimming stripped 11 bases from V and 3 bases from J, with 10 bases between. DNA for the CDR3: TGTGCCTCCTCTGCGGAAGAGACCCAGTACTTC. Translation: CASSAEETQYF.

V usage is TRBV2 and J usage is TRBJ2-1, with D tentatively TRBD2 (5 bases). The V end lost 6 bases, the J end lost 5 bases, and 29 bases lay between the germline ends. The germline V gene encodes CDR1 SNHLY and CDR2 FYNNEI. The CDR3 loop spans 19 amino acids. The CDR3 region is CASRARVGSAKNRDNEQFF. The CDR3 DNA sequence: TGTGCCAGCAGAGCCCGGGTTGGTAGCGCCAAAAATCGGGACAATGAGCAGTTCTTC.

J is TRBJ2-3 and V is TRBV11-2; tentative D call: TRBD2 (6 bases). Trimming left V 3 bases short and J 2 bases short, with 12 bases between. The CDR3 runs to 15 residues. Per germline, CDR1 SGHAT and CDR2 FQNNGV. The CDR3 DNA reads TGTGCCAGCAGCTTGGGGCCTAGCGTCACAGATACGCAGTATTTT. It yields the protein CASSLGPSVTDTQYF.